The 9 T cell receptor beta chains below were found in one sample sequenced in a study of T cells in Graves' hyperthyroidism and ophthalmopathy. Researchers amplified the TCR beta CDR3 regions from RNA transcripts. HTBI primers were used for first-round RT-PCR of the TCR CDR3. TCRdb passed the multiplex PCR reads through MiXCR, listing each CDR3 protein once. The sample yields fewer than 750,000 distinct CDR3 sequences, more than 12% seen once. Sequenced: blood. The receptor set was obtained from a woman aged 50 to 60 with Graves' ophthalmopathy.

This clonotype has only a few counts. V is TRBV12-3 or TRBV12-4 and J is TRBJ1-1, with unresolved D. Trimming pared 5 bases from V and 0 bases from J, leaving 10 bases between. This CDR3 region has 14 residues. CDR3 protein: CASSHGPLNTEAFF. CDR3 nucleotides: TGTGCCAGCAGTCATGGGCCCTTGAACACTGAAGCTTTCTTT.

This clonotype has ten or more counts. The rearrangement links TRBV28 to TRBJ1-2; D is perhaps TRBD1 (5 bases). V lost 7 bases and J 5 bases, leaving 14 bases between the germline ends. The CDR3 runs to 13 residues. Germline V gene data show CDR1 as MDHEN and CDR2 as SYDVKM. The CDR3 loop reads CASNRGGMYGYTF. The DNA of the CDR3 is TGTGCCAGCAATCGTGGGGGGATGTATGGCTACACCTTC.

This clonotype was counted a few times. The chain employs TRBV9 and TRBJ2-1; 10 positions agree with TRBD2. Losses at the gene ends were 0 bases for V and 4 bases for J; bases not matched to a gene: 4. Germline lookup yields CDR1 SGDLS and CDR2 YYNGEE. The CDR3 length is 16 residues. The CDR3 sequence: CASSVVGTSDYNEQFF. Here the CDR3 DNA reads TGTGCCAGCAGCGTAGTAGGGACTAGCGATTACAATGAGCAGTTCTTC.

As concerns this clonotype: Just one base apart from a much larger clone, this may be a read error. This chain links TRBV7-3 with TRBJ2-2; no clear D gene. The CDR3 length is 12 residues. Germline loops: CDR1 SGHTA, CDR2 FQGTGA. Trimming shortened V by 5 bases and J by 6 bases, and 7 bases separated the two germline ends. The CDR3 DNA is TGTGCCAGCAGCCTTTTTTCCGGGGAGCTGTTTTTT. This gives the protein CASSLFSGELFF.

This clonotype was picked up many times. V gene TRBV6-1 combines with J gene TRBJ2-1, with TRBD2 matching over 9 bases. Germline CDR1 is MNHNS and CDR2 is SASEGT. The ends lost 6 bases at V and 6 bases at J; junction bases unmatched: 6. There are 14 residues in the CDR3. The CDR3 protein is CASSSGLALNEQFF. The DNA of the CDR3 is TGTGCCAGCAGCTCGGGACTAGCTCTCAATGAGCAGTTCTTC.

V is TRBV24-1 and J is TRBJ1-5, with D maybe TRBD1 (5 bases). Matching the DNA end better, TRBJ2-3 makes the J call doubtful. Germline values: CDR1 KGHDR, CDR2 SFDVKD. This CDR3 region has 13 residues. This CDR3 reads CATSDSSNQPQYF. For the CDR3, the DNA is TGTGCCACCTCAGACAGTAGCAATCAGCCCCAGTATTTT.

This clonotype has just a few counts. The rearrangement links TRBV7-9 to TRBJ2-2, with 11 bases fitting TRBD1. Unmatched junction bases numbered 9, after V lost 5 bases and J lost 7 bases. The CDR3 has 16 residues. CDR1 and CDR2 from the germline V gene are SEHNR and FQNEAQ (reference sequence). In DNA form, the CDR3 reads TGTGCCAGCAGCACCCGGACAGGGGGCGCGGACGGGGAGCTGTTTTTT. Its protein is CASSTRTGGADGELFF.

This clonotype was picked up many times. CDR3 sequence: CASSEVETGWIHQPQHF. The CDR3 DNA reads TGTGCCAGCAGTGAAGTGGAGACAGGGTGGATACATCAGCCCCAGCATTTT. This chain links TRBV6-1 with TRBJ1-5; 7 positions agree with TRBD1. Trimming at V came to 1 base and at J to 5 bases, leaving 11 bases not matched to a gene. The CDR3 has 17 amino acids. The V gene's germline CDR1 is MNHNS and CDR2 SASEGT.

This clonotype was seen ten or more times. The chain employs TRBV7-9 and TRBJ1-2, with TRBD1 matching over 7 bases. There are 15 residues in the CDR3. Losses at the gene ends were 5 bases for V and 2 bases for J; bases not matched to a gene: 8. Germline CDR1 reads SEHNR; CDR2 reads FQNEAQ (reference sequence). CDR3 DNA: TGTGCCAGCAGCCTGGGGGACAGAACAAACTATGGCTACACCTTC. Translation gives CASSLGDRTNYGYTF.